This T cell receptor (beta chain) came from a study of T cell responses to AZD1222 COVID-19 vaccine (dated by TCRdb to about 2021). Some background on the complete study: AZD1222 recipients whose second dose came at about 4 weeks and those whose second dose came at about 12 weeks were combined into one group, since spike-specific TCR depth and breadth did not differ between the two schedules. A total of over 230 trial participants underwent TCR sequencing, of whom roughly 210 received two doses of AZD1222 and some 26 received two doses of the MenACWY control vaccine. Trial participants were enrolled by age into 18-55, 56-69 and 70-plus year subgroups, with roughly 160, 29 and 62 TCR-sequenced participants respectively.

The CDR3 regions of human TCRbeta chains were subjected to immunosequencing. In the authors' own workflow: Repertoire TCRs were matched against a reference library of SARS-CoV-2-specific TCRs generated with the MIRA antigen-specificity platform. Breadth meant the fraction of unique TCRs that were SARS-CoV-2-associated, whereas depth meant the fraction of total T cells that were SARS-CoV-2-associated. Each spike-specific TCR was assigned to its reactive spike region and to a CD4 or CD8 class using the MIRA data. Log10-transformed breadth and depth values were compared by one-way ANOVA with Sidak's multiple comparisons tests. TCRdb limited this immuneACCESS table to in-frame rearrangements with V and J called. A share of clones is missing; checked studies link under half to unresolved V genes, and the rest is unexplained. V and J calls and clone size are those listed in that table; D and trimming were worked out from the DNA. Across this sample there are some 130,000 clones, with about 90% seen only once. The ten top clones hold 1.9% of the sample.

Overall results and qualifications from the work: Spike-specific TCR breadth and depth rose significantly after two AZD1222 doses compared with day 0 and with MenACWY recipients. Conclusions about previously exposed vaccinees were limited because only a handful of AZD1222 recipients were SARS-CoV-2 seropositive at baseline. Vaccine-associated CD4 TCRs spanned the whole spike protein, with dominant responses in regions 160-218 and 743-854. Reportedly, close to half of the unique spike-specific TCRs recognized epitopes lying outside the regions that are mutated in the B.1.351 and B.1.1.7 variants. Because no day 14 peak-response samples were available, the repertoires could be characterized only after the peak T cell response. In the small 56-69-year group, the increase in depth fell short of significance, most likely because of low power. Participants were mostly white British, with more females than males. The authors suggested clonal diversity may have been underestimated.

With respect to this clone: Its antigen remains unidentified. Per-base quality was not reported, and no clone a single base away is much larger than it.

What the time point label conveys for this sample: baseline before first vaccination. Vaccinee samples came from UK trials COV001 and COV002, including a single-blind randomized controlled phase 2/3 trial of AZD1222 (ChAdOx1 nCoV-19) in healthy adults. For TCRbeta chain sequencing, PBMC samples were collected from trial participants at day 0 and at day 28 after the second dose. CDR1 and CDR2, per the germline V gene, are MNHEY and SVGEGT. Inclusive of the bounding cysteine and phenylalanine, the CDR3 is 14 residues long. The kept DNA is CDR3 alone, 42 bases in frame from the first base. V loses 4 bases of germline sequence and J loses 2 bases, and the interval between the two ends is 11 bases.

The sequence was obtained from an adult in good health. This sequence uses TRBV6-2 or TRBV6-3 and TRBJ1-1; TRBD1 is a weak D gene call, 5 bases matching. This material consisted of peripheral blood, taken on day 0 of AZD1222 vaccination. The bases read TGTGCCAGCAGTTGGGGGACTCAAAACACTGAAGCTTTCTTT. It specifies CASSWGTQNTEAFF.